These T cell receptor beta chains were read from a single sample in a study of CD8 T cells in Susac syndrome. TCRdb re-called the immunoSEQ multiplex PCR reads through MiXCR, storing one row per CDR3 protein. The sample includes about 130,000 distinct CDR3 sequences, roughly 95% of them seen just once. Input material: CD4+ T cells from PBMCs. The receptors here all came from a human donor in good health. Each CDR3 is given with its conserved first and last residue. Fields, in order: V gene, clone size, D gene, J gene, CDR3 protein, CDR3 DNA. D genes are given only for firm matches. Some rows have no size entry. The others give once, few or many, or a class for an expanded clone.

TRBV12-3/TRBV12-4,.,TRBD2,TRBJ2-6,CASNLAGSSGANVLTF,TGTGCCAGCAACTTAGCGGGGAGCTCTGGGGCCAACGTCCTGACTTTC
TRBV9,once,TRBD2,TRBJ2-2,CASSVVGGATGELFF,TGTGCCAGCAGCGTAGTCGGGGGGGCGACCGGGGAGCTGTTTTTT
TRBV27,.,.,TRBJ2-3,CASMSWMSVGDSTDTQYF,TGTGCCAGCATGTCATGGATGTCGGTGGGGGATAGCACAGATACGCAGTATTTT
TRBV7-2,once,TRBD2,TRBJ2-7,CARVAGEAGEQYF,TGTGCCAGAGTTGCGGGAGAGGCGGGGGAGCAGTACTTC
TRBV7-2,.,.,TRBJ1-1,CASSPGHVNTEAFF,TGTGCCAGCAGTCCGGGACACGTGAACACTGAAGCTTTCTTT
TRBV29-1,.,.,TRBJ2-6,CSVDPKAGANVLTF,TGCAGCGTTGACCCTAAGGCTGGGGCCAACGTCCTGACTTTC
TRBV28,.,TRBD1,TRBJ2-7,CASSTPPGQGGYEQYF,TGTGCCAGCAGTACGCCCCCGGGACAGGGGGGATACGAGCAGTACTTC
TRBV20-1,.,.,TRBJ2-3,CSASPTPSTDTQYF,TGCAGTGCTAGCCCGACACCTAGCACAGATACGCAGTATTTT
TRBV30,.,.,TRBJ1-3,CAWSGRISGNTIYF,TGTGCCTGGAGTGGTCGAATCTCTGGAAACACCATATATTTT
TRBV28,.,.,TRBJ2-5,CASSLVGHALTQYF,TGTGCCAGCAGTTTGGTGGGACACGCGTTAACCCAGTACTTC
TRBV29-1,.,.,TRBJ2-1,CSLGRGGGNEQFF,TGCAGCCTGGGACGGGGAGGAGGCAATGAGCAGTTCTTC
TRBV28,.,.,TRBJ2-7,CASSQIRAIYEQYF,TGTGCCAGCAGTCAAATCAGGGCGATCTACGAGCAGTACTTC
TRBV15,.,.,TRBJ1-3,CATSRVDGTEGTIYF,TGTGCCACCAGCAGAGTAGATGGCACGGAGGGCACCATATATTTT
TRBV5-1,.,TRBD1,TRBJ2-6,CASSSQTGAGANVLTF,TGCGCCAGCAGTTCACAAACAGGGGCTGGGGCCAACGTCCTGACTTTC